This T cell receptor beta chain was identified in a study of blood T cell repertoires in COVID-19. The wider study: Italy, Spain and the United States were the sources of the convalescent and acute COVID-19 samples. Sample material is recorded as cDNA or gDNA derived from T cells, B-cell-depleted T cells, or PBMCs.

The CDR3 is made up of 14 amino acids. Per the germline V gene, CDR1 is SGDLS and CDR2 is YYNGEE. V was trimmed by 0 bases and J by 3 bases, leaving 7 bases between them. Cohorts were determined from participant-reported clinical history. Original data processing: Counts of nucleated cells, estimated from reference gene primer amplification, were obtained. Using immunoSEQ multiplex PCR, the repertoire was profiled, and TCRdb retains in-frame clones only, with some absent. V and J calls and clone size come straight from that table; D and trimming were deduced from the DNA. The table has about 210,000 clones, roughly 83% seen once.

The origin of this receptor is a man aged 40-50 years with acute COVID-19. The chain employs TRBV9 and TRBJ2-4; D perhaps matches TRBD2 (6 bases). The specimen was PBMCs or T cells enriched from blood (not recorded which). The CDR3 sequence: CASSVGGDKNIQYF. In DNA form, the CDR3 reads TGTGCCAGCAGCGTAGGCGGGGACAAAAACATTCAGTACTTC.